A selection of T cell receptor beta chains follows, all from one sample in a study of patients and donors after allogeneic stem cell transplantation. TCRdb independently ran MiXCR on the RT-PCR reads; one entry per CDR3 protein. Among 100,000 to 130,000 distinct CDR3 sequences listed, 35% were seen once. Sequenced sample: blood, either unsorted or a sorted T cell fraction (not recorded which). The source of these receptors is a human donor who was either an allogeneic HSCT recipient or a stem cell or donor lymphocyte infusion donor (not recorded which). It is not recorded whose cells these are; they may come from a transplant donor. Both conserved end residues are part of each CDR3. Each record gives: clone size, V gene, J gene, CDR3 protein. Part of the rows lack a size; the others show once, few, many or a class for expanded clones.

clone_size: -; v_call: TRBV5-1; j_call: TRBJ1-2; cdr3_aa: CASSSGVDRTYGYTF
clone_size: -; v_call: TRBV7-6; j_call: TRBJ1-5; cdr3_aa: CASSLGTGLGQPQHF
clone_size: once; v_call: TRBV28; j_call: TRBJ2-7; cdr3_aa: CASSPPGQVVSEQYF
clone_size: few; v_call: TRBV7-2; j_call: TRBJ2-5; cdr3_aa: CASSFAPWARGETQYF
clone_size: few; v_call: TRBV12-3/TRBV12-4; j_call: TRBJ2-1; cdr3_aa: CASSFGGLAHNEQFF
clone_size: few; v_call: TRBV5-1; j_call: TRBJ2-1; cdr3_aa: CASSLRGLAGGAYNEQFF
clone_size: -; v_call: TRBV11-2; j_call: TRBJ2-1; cdr3_aa: CASSHFLAGGSYNEQFF
clone_size: -; v_call: TRBV20-1; j_call: TRBJ1-2; cdr3_aa: CSARNDRGGDYGYTF
clone_size: -; v_call: TRBV6-2/TRBV6-3; j_call: TRBJ2-5; cdr3_aa: CASKPPGETQYF
clone_size: few; v_call: TRBV25-1; j_call: TRBJ1-2; cdr3_aa: CASSEYYGYTF
clone_size: -; v_call: TRBV24-1; j_call: TRBJ1-5; cdr3_aa: CATSEPRDGSPQHF